This entry is about one T cell receptor beta chain. No cognate antigen has been identified for it. No much larger clone is present one base from it, and per-base qualities are unavailable. These data belong to a study of blood T cell repertoires in COVID-19 (TCRdb year 2020). Background for the entire study: The collaborator samples originated in the United States, Italy and Spain and spanned the acute and convalescent phases of COVID-19. The prospective study material was composed of cDNA or gDNA derived from T cells, B-cell-depleted T cells, or PBMCs. Subjects who had been exposed to COVID-19, were actively infected with it, or had recovered from it provided the deeply sampled blood TCRbeta repertoires that made up the dataset. The repertoires were made available in a free public database intended to serve as a resource for research on the immune response to SARS-CoV-2. Samples were obtained from the ongoing ImmuneRACE study (first 160 participants) and from 1,000 to 1,500 subjects provided by 6 global collaborators. The sample metadata nearly always contained a de-identified subject ID, COVID-19 status, age in years and sex. HLA class I and class II types, where available, came from metadata supplied by the sample provider rather than from assay-based typing.

V loses 2 bases, J loses 7 bases, and the germline ends lie 9 bases apart. The CDR3 runs 14 amino acids, cysteine and phenylalanine included. The CDR3 DNA has 42 bases and is translated from base 1. The germline V gene yields SGHDN for CDR1 and FVKESK for CDR2. TCRbeta CDR3 regions were amplified from genomic DNA using the immunoSEQ Assay, a bias-controlled multiplex PCR. The paper's data handling went like this. The number of nucleated cells in each sample was estimated from the amplification of reference gene primers within the assay. To quantify the absolute abundance of each unique TCRbeta CDR3 rearrangement, sequence reads were collapsed and filtered. For each sample, productive Simpson clonality was calculated as the square root of Simpson's diversity index across productive rearrangements. This is the immuneACCESS table as TCRdb keeps it, with only in-frame sequences that have V and J called. A part of the clones is gone; compared with another copy, unresolved V genes explain less than half, and the rest is unexplained. Clone size and V and J calls were adopted from that table, with D and trimming inferred from the DNA. This sample comprises 85,000 to 100,000 clones, about four fifths of them detected only once. 15% to 20% of the sample belongs to the ten largest clones.

Each collaborating institution followed its own protocols to collect whole blood in K2EDTA tubes. For TCRbeta analysis, collaborators shipped samples in one of three forms: frozen whole blood, isolated PBMCs, or DNA extracted from either of those sample types. What the work shows at the level of the full study, not this receptor alone: The quantity of clinical and demographic metadata differed by source and by participant and was supplied without curation.

This sequence uses TRBV14 and TRBJ1-6; perhaps TRBD1 is the D gene, with 5 bases matching. This receptor was taken from an elderly woman with active or convalescent COVID-19. The sample consisted of peripheral blood. The bases are TGTGCCAGCAGCCAAACCTGGGGCAATTCACCCCTCCACTTT. This translates into CASSQTWGNSPLHF.